This note documents a single T cell receptor (beta chain) sequence. CDR3 size: 11 residues. The V end lost 3 bases, the J end lost 5 bases, and 4 bases lay between the germline ends. Germline V lookup: CDR1 SEHNR, CDR2 FQNEAQ (reference sequence). Generated by immunoSEQ multiplex PCR, the TCRdb table keeps only in-frame clones and is missing some. Of about 270,000 clones in the sample, approximately 85% are singletons; the top ten hold 9.5% to 12%. These data belong to a study of blood T cell repertoires in COVID-19. On the study more broadly: PBMCs, B-cell-depleted T cells, or T cells provided the cDNA or gDNA that made up the material.

The sample taken for sequencing was peripheral blood. The chain joins TRBV7-9 to TRBJ1-1; D call uncertain. The TCR was taken from a woman aged 65 to 85 with acute or convalescent COVID-19. The chain's CDR3 is CASSFGTEAFF. Here the CDR3 DNA reads TGTGCCAGCAGCTTCGGTACTGAAGCTTTCTTT.